This T cell receptor (beta chain) appears in the sequencing data of a study of blood T cell repertoires in COVID-19. The junction had 8 bases not matched to a gene; V was cut back by 5 bases and J by 4 bases. The CDR3 runs 15 residues. The germline gives CDR1 MDHEN, CDR2 SYDVKM. Profiling relied on immunoSEQ multiplex PCR, and the TCRdb table lists in-frame clones only, not all of them. The sample carries 200,000 to 250,000 clones, about 83% recorded once. The sequenced material came from peripheral blood. The genes are TRBV28 and TRBJ1-5, with 7 nucleotides matching TRBD1. This TCR was recovered from a woman aged 45-65 years with active or convalescent COVID-19. The CDR3 loop reads CASSLLQGGNQPQHF. The CDR3 DNA is TGTGCCAGCAGTCTTCTTCAGGGGGGAAATCAGCCCCAGCATTTT.